The clone carrying this T cell receptor beta chain was observed at least ten times. Template material for amplifying TCR beta CDR3 regions consisted of RNA transcripts. First-round RT-PCR with HTBI primers amplified the TCR CDR3 region. A single record per CDR3 protein comes from TCRdb applying MiXCR to the multiplex PCR reads. This sample yields about 560,000 distinct CDR3 sequences, of which roughly 15% are seen a single time; 11% to 15% belongs to the top ten. Germline CDR1 reads DFQATT; CDR2 reads SNEGSKA (reference sequence). V trimming: 1 base; J trimming: 5 bases; junction bases outside the gene matches: 15. The length of the CDR3 is 17 residues. The sample originates from a study of T cells in Graves' hyperthyroidism and ophthalmopathy. The study defined stable Graves' hyperthyroidism as no ophthalmopathy progression within 18 months. PBMCs were collected from a roughly 10 ml volume of fresh peripheral blood.

The specimen was blood. The TCR originated in a middle-aged woman with Graves' hyperthyroidism. V gene TRBV20-1 combines with J gene TRBJ2-7, with 9 positions matching TRBD1. CDR3: CSARGGKPGQGIDEQYF. Here the CDR3 DNA reads TGCAGTGCTAGAGGCGGGAAACCGGGACAGGGTATAGACGAGCAGTACTTC.